The 15 T cell receptor beta chains reported below all come from one sample, sequenced in a study of T cell responses to AZD1222 COVID-19 vaccine. The table came from immunoSEQ multiplex PCR; TCRdb's copy has only in-frame clones and leaves some out. The sample records about 94,000 clones, 70% to 90% being singletons. The starting material was peripheral blood, obtained 28 days after the second AZD1222 dose. Every receptor here comes from an adult who received the AZD1222 COVID-19 vaccine.

The chain recombines TRBV6-2 or TRBV6-3 with TRBJ2-5, with D possibly TRBD1 on 8 matching bases. Germline CDR1 and CDR2: MNHEY and SVGEGT. With 5 bases removed from V and 4 bases from J, the gap between germline ends came to 20 bases. The CDR3 has 16 amino acids. The CDR3 reads CASSAWFHRGGETQYF. CDR3 sequence (DNA): TGTGCCAGCAGTGCTTGGTTTCACAGGGGGGGAGAGACCCAGTACTTC.

This rearrangement joins TRBV7-8 to TRBJ1-1, with D possibly matching TRBD1 (6 bases). CDR3 length equals 16 residues. Germline loops: CDR1 SGHVS, CDR2 FQNEAQ. V was pared by 3 bases and J by 2 bases, with 16 bases between. CDR3 nucleotide sequence: TGTGCCAGCAGCTTTTACAGGGCCCCTCCAAACACTGAAGCTTTCTTT. It is translated as CASSFYRAPPNTEAFF.

J is TRBJ2-1 and V is TRBV5-4; TRBD2 might be the D (6 bases). CDR1 SGHNT and CDR2 YYREEE come from the germline V gene (reference sequence). Trimming stripped 0 bases from V and 3 bases from J, with 10 bases between. CDR3 length: 15 amino acids. CDR3 sequence (DNA): TGTGCCAGCAGCTTGGCGGGGGAGGTCTACAATGAGCAGTTCTTC. Protein sequence: CASSLAGEVYNEQFF.

The rearrangement links TRBV7-6 to TRBJ1-1, with TRBD1 matching 8 bases. The CDR3 is 16 residues long. Germline V CDR1 and CDR2: SGHVS, FNYEAQ. V gave up 6 bases and J gave up 6 bases; unmatched junction bases: 15. The CDR3 coding sequence is TGTGCCAGCAGTTTTGACCCGACAGGGGCGAAGTCTGAAGCTTTCTTT. Its translation: CASSFDPTGAKSEAFF.

As DNA, the CDR3 is TGCAGCGTTGAATCAGGGGGCTATGGCTACACCTTC. As protein: CSVESGGYGYTF. The V call is TRBV29-1, the J call TRBJ1-2; 7 positions match TRBD1. Trimming cost V 2 bases and J 4 bases; bases outside gene matches: 1. The CDR3 contains 12 residues. The germline gives CDR1 SQVTM, CDR2 ANQGSEA. The variable domain in full, completed from reference TRBV29-1 and TRBJ1-2, reads SAVISQKPSRDICQRGTSLTIQCQVDSQVTMMFWYRQQPGQSLTLIATANQGSEATYESGFVIDKFPISRPNLTFSTLTVSNMSPEDSSIYLCSVESGGYGYTFGSGTRLTVV.

This clone was counted once. The V and J genes are TRBV19 and TRBJ2-5, with TRBD2 as a possible D gene (6 bases). The germline V gene has CDR1 LNHDA and CDR2 SQIVND (reference sequence). The CDR3 loop spans 15 amino acids. V was pared by 3 bases and J by 2 bases, with 13 bases between. The CDR3 nucleotides read TGTGCCAGTAGTATTCGGAGGGGCGAACAAGAGACCCAGTACTTC. Residues: CASSIRRGEQETQYF.

The CDR3 bases are TGTGCCAGCAGCTTAGGTGCGGGGGGCAACAATGAGCAGTTCTTC. This encodes CASSLGAGGNNEQFF. The chain uses TRBV7-9 and TRBJ2-1; TRBD2 agrees at 8 bases. Germline loops: CDR1 SEHNR, CDR2 FQNEAQ (reference sequence). The CDR3 sequence is 15 residues long. V shed 1 base and J 5 bases; nucleotides not matched to a gene: 4.

V and J are TRBV6-1 and TRBJ2-1; the match to TRBD1 covers 8 bases. Germline V gene lookup returns CDR1 MNHNS and CDR2 SASEGT. The CDR3 spans 15 residues. V lost 3 bases to trimming and J lost 6 bases; unmatched junction nucleotides: 7. CDR3 sequence reads: CASSEVDRVGNEQFF. The CDR3 DNA follows: TGTGCCAGCAGTGAGGTGGACAGGGTGGGCAATGAGCAGTTCTTC.

The chain has TRBV28 and TRBJ1-2; TRBD1 might be the D (5 bases). Trimming stripped 5 bases from V and 3 bases from J, with 19 bases between. CDR1 and CDR2 (germline): MDHEN, SYDVKM. This CDR3 is built from 16 residues. In DNA, the CDR3 is TGTGCCAGCAGTACCCCCCCGTGGGGGTTACACTATGGCTACACCTTC. Protein: CASSTPPWGLHYGYTF.

The rearrangement joins TRBV7-3 to TRBJ1-6; no firm D call. V was cut by 2 bases and J by 8 bases, with 10 bases left in between. Germline-derived CDR1 and CDR2 are SGHTA and FQGTGA. The CDR3 covers 14 residues. The DNA of the CDR3 is TGTGCCAGCAGCTTAGCAGGTGAAGATTCACCCCTCCACTTT. Translated: CASSLAGEDSPLHF.

This clone was seen a single time. The V gene is TRBV7-9, the J gene TRBJ1-1; D gene uncertain. Per the germline V gene, CDR1 is SEHNR and CDR2 is FQNEAQ (reference sequence). This CDR3 has 13 residues. V was trimmed by 2 bases and J by 3 bases, leaving 7 bases between them. The CDR3 region is CASSLTRDTEAFF. For the CDR3, the DNA is TGTGCCAGCAGCTTAACCCGGGACACTGAAGCTTTCTTT.

V and J are TRBV30 and TRBJ2-7; the D is unclear. The V end was cut by 1 base, the J end by 5 bases, with 12 bases between. Germline V gives CDR1 GTSNPN, CDR2 SVGIG (reference sequence). The CDR3 has 13 residues. This CDR3 is CAWSESHGNEQYF. For the CDR3, the DNA is TGTGCCTGGAGTGAAAGCCACGGCAACGAGCAGTACTTC.

CDR3 sequence reads: CASSLKGTVRTNSNQPQHF. The DNA of the CDR3 is TGTGCCAGCAGTTTAAAAGGGACAGTTCGAACTAATAGCAATCAGCCCCAGCATTTT. The J gene is TRBJ1-5, the V gene TRBV27; 7 bases are a match to TRBD1. The V gene end was trimmed by 2 bases and the J gene end by 0 bases; junction bases not matched to a gene: 13. The germline V gene has CDR1 MNHEY and CDR2 SMNVEV (reference sequence). The CDR3 totals 19 residues.

The rearrangement uses TRBV3-1 (or the pseudogene TRBV3-2) and TRBJ2-7; TRBD1 is a possible D gene (7 bases). V gave up 4 bases and J gave up 1 base, with 23 bases separating them. Germline CDR1 reads LGHDT; CDR2 reads YNNKEL (reference sequence). This CDR3 has 18 amino acids. The DNA for the CDR3 is TGTGCCAGCAGCCCAACAGGGGTTGGAGGGCCCCGTTCCTACGAGCAGTACTTC. Its protein product is CASSPTGVGGPRSYEQYF.

The chain employs TRBV30 and TRBJ2-7; no reliable D call. V was shortened by 5 bases and J by 5 bases, with 25 bases between the two germline ends. This CDR3 has 16 amino acids. Looked up from germline, CDR1 is GTSNPN and CDR2 is SVGIG (reference sequence). DNA of the CDR3: TGTGCCTGGGTAAGAGGTGAGGCAGTGAGTATCAACGAGCAGTACTTC. Its protein product is CAWVRGEAVSINEQYF.